Here is one T cell receptor (beta chain) with its context. This sample stems from a study of T cell changes during pregnancy in multiple sclerosis. Repertoires were generated with immunoSEQ multiplex PCR, while TCRdb's copy carries only in-frame clones and drops some. This table has just under 80,000 clones, 93% appearing once. The material was peripheral blood, obtained in the second trimester of pregnancy. This clonotype originated in a female donor in good health, enrolled as a control in a pregnancy study.

The CDR3 DNA is TGCGCCAGCAGCTTGACTATACAGGGACCCTATGGCTACACCTTC. Translated, it gives CASSLTIQGPYGYTF. The chain couples TRBV5-1 to TRBJ1-2; possibly TRBD1 for D (6 bases). Germline-derived CDR1 and CDR2 are SGHRS and YFSETQ. The V end lost 1 base, the J end lost 4 bases, and 14 bases lay between the germline ends. This CDR3 region has 15 residues. Looking up the rest from reference TRBV5-1 and TRBJ1-2 gives the full variable domain: KAGVTQTPRYLIKTRGQQVTLSCSPISGHRSVSWYQQTPGQGLQFLFEYFSETQRNKGNFPGRFSGRQFSNSRSEMNVSTLELGDSALYLCASSLTIQGPYGYTFGSGTRLTVV.